These 27 T cell receptor beta chains originate from one sample sequenced in a study of tumour-infiltrating T cells in Burkitt lymphoma. Using immunoSEQ multiplex PCR, the repertoire was profiled, and TCRdb retains in-frame clones only, with some absent. Seen here are 46,000 or so clones, around 31% observed once, and the top ten hold 2.9%. The sample comprised tumor tissue. All receptors derive from a human donor with Burkitt lymphoma.

This clone was picked up a small number of times. This chain uses TRBV5-6 with TRBJ2-3; the D gene is possibly TRBD1 (6 bases). Germline lookup yields CDR1 SGHDT and CDR2 YYEEEE. The CDR3 length is 16 residues. V was trimmed by 5 bases and J by 5 bases, leaving 21 bases between them. CDR3 residues: CASSYEGDWGVDTQYF. As DNA, the CDR3 is TGTGCCAGCAGTTACGAGGGGGATTGGGGAGTAGATACGCAGTATTTT. The entire variable domain, with the rest obtained from reference TRBV5-6 and TRBJ2-3, is as follows: DAGVTQSPTHLIKTRGQQVTLRCSPKSGHDTVSWYQQALGQGPQFIFQYYEEEERQRGNFPDRFSGHQFPNYSSELNVNALLLGDSALYLCASSYEGDWGVDTQYFGPGTRLTVL.

The CDR3 DNA reads TGTGCCTGGGCACAAGACAGGGTATACACAGATACGCAGTATTTT. Translating it yields CAWAQDRVYTDTQYF. The chain joins TRBV30 to TRBJ2-3; 7 bases match TRBD1. Germline V lookup: CDR1 GTSNPN, CDR2 SVGIG (reference sequence). This CDR3 is 15 amino acids long. V was pared by 5 bases and J by 2 bases, with 10 bases of the junction left unmatched.

The chain joins TRBV23-1 to TRBJ1-1, with D possibly TRBD1 on 5 matching bases. TRBV23-1 is flagged as an ORF with uncertain function. The CDR3 consists of 17 residues. The ends were cut back, 2 bases at V and 3 bases at J, with 19 bases in the middle. Written as DNA, the CDR3 is TGCGCCAGCAGTCAACCGGTATGGGACTGCGTTTACACTGAAGCTTTCTTT. It specifies CASSQPVWDCVYTEAFF.

J is TRBJ2-3 and V is TRBV7-3; D is unresolved. Germline-derived CDR1 and CDR2 are SGHTA and FQGTGA. CDR3 size: 13 residues. V lost 2 bases and J lost 4, with 7 bases in between. CDR3 residues: CASSLGLADTQYF. CDR3 bases: TGTGCCAGCAGCTTAGGGCTGGCAGATACGCAGTATTTT.

The J gene is TRBJ2-1, the V gene TRBV4-1; 11 nucleotides agree with TRBD1. V shed 2 bases, J shed 8 bases, and the junction held 8 bases outside the gene matches. CDR3 length equals 16 residues. Germline CDR1 is MGHRA and CDR2 is YSYEKL. The CDR3 loop reads CASSQFGTGGDHEQFF. CDR3 sequence (DNA): TGCGCCAGCAGCCAATTTGGGACAGGGGGTGATCATGAGCAGTTCTTC.

This clone was observed a few times. The chain has TRBV2 and TRBJ2-1; 9 nucleotides agree with TRBD1. From germline, CDR1 is SNHLY and CDR2 FYNNEI. V lost 6 bases, J lost 3 bases, and 3 bases stayed unmatched. The CDR3 is 14 residues long. CDR3 region: CASRGQGGYNEQFF. As DNA, the CDR3 is TGTGCCAGCAGGGGACAGGGAGGCTACAATGAGCAGTTCTTC. The variable domain in full, with the rest retrieved from reference TRBV2 and TRBJ2-1, is EPEVTQTPSHQVTQMGQEVILRCVPISNHLYFYWYRQILGQKVEFLVSFYNNEISEKSEIFDDQFSVERPDGSNFTLKIRSTKLEDSAMYFCASRGQGGYNEQFFGPGTRLTVL.

The chain couples TRBV7-9 to TRBJ2-7; perhaps D is TRBD1 or TRBD2 (5 bases each). The CDR3 is made up of 18 amino acids. Germline-derived CDR1 and CDR2 are SEHNR and FQNEAQ (reference sequence). Trimming stripped 5 bases from V and 2 bases from J, with 25 bases between. CDR3 sequence reads: CASSHRPSKGTFTYEQYF. The CDR3 coding sequence is TGTGCCAGCAGCCACCGGCCCTCTAAGGGGACCTTCACCTACGAGCAGTACTTC.

The chain joins TRBV6-4 to TRBJ2-2, with TRBD1 matching over 8 bases. The CDR3 totals 15 residues. Losses at the gene ends were 2 bases for V and 7 bases for J; bases not matched to a gene: 6. CDR1 and CDR2 from the germline V gene are MRHNA and SNTAGT. The CDR3 DNA is TGTGCCAGCAGTGACCCTGACAGGGGTGGCGGGGAGCTGTTTTTT. Translating it yields CASSDPDRGGGELFF.

This chain uses TRBV4-2 with TRBJ1-6, with D unresolved. V was shortened by 0 bases and J by 3 bases, with 21 bases between the two germline ends. CDR3 length: 20 residues. Germline CDR1 LGHNA, CDR2 YNFKEQ. The DNA of the CDR3 is TGTGCCAGCAGCCAAGATCTTTACAGACTTTCTACGGACTATAATTCACCCCTCCACTTT. Residues: CASSQDLYRLSTDYNSPLHF.

The chain employs TRBV6-5 and TRBJ1-3; 8 bases align to TRBD1. V gave up 5 bases and J gave up 2 bases; unmatched junction bases: 5. CDR1 is MNHEY and CDR2 is SVGAGI in the germline V gene. The CDR3 runs to 15 residues. CDR3: CASSRDRKTGNTIYF. The DNA of the CDR3 is TGTGCCAGCAGTCGGGACAGGAAAACTGGAAACACCATATATTTT.

The CDR3 sequence: CASRRGGQGFSGANVLTF. In nucleotides, the CDR3 is TGTGCCAGCAGGCGAGGGGGACAGGGGTTTAGTGGGGCCAACGTCCTGACTTTC. The V call is TRBV7-2, the J call TRBJ2-6, with 10 bases fitting TRBD1. The V and J ends lost 6 bases and 3 bases, in that order; junction bases with no gene match: 11. The CDR3 extends over 18 amino acids. The V gene's germline CDR1 is SGHTA and CDR2 FQGNSA.

CDR3 protein: CASSLGLAGPQETQYF. For the CDR3, the DNA is TGTGCCAGCAGCTTAGGACTAGCGGGCCCCCAAGAGACCCAGTACTTC. The chain joins TRBV7-7 to TRBJ2-5; 10 bases map to TRBD2. Germline CDR1 is SSHAT and CDR2 is FNYEAQ (reference sequence). J was trimmed by 1 base and V by 1 base; bases with no gene match: 3. The CDR3 runs 16 residues.

A few counts support this clone. The chain recombines TRBV30 with TRBJ2-2, with a tentative D call TRBD1 (5 bases). The V and J ends lost 4 bases and 7 bases respectively, with 13 bases between them. Germline CDR1 GTSNPN, CDR2 SVGIG (reference sequence). The CDR3 consists of 13 residues. CDR3 region: CAWNHQGFGELFF. The CDR3 coding sequence is TGTGCCTGGAATCACCAGGGTTTCGGGGAGCTGTTTTTT.

CDR3 coding DNA: TGTGCCTGGAGTGTCGGGACAGGGGGATTGAACACTGAAGCTTTCTTT. Translating it yields CAWSVGTGGLNTEAFF. This sequence joins TRBV30 and TRBJ1-1; 11 bases fit TRBD1. The CDR3 loop spans 16 amino acids. With 0 bases clipped from V and 0 bases from J, the junction kept 3 bases outside the gene matches. In germline, CDR1 is GTSNPN, CDR2 SVGIG (reference sequence).

The rearrangement uses TRBV28 and TRBJ1-5; D remains unclear. Germline V gene data show CDR1 as MDHEN and CDR2 as SYDVKM. The length of the CDR3 is 15 residues. Trimming took off 3 bases at V and 3 bases at J, with 12 bases between the two ends. For the CDR3, the DNA is TGTGCCAGCAGTTTCCCGGCCCTAGCCAATCAGCCCCAGCATTTT. Encoded protein: CASSFPALANQPQHF.

The chain combines TRBV5-1 with TRBJ2-5, with D tentatively TRBD2 (7 bases). The CDR3 length is 15 residues. In germline, CDR1 is SGHRS, CDR2 YFSETQ. V was clipped by 2 bases and J by 3 bases, with 14 bases between them. The CDR3 DNA reads as TGCGCCAGCAGCTTTGGGGGGGGCCTGGAAGAGACCCAGTACTTC. Protein product: CASSFGGGLEETQYF.

This clone was found a few times. The chain recombines TRBV5-1 with TRBJ2-7; D might be TRBD2 (6 bases). Trimming removed 0 bases at V and 0 bases at J, with 13 bases between. The germline CDR1 and CDR2 sequences are SGHRS and YFSETQ. This CDR3 has 16 amino acids. The DNA for the CDR3 is TGCGCCAGCAGCTTGGCGGCGGGGAGCAGCTCCTACGAGCAGTACTTC. Translated, it gives CASSLAAGSSSYEQYF.

CDR3 bases: TGTGCCAGCAGCCACCCCAACACTGAAGCTTTCTTT. It encodes CASSHPNTEAFF. The V gene is TRBV11-3, the J gene TRBJ1-1; D is unclear. V lost 5 bases and J 2 bases, leaving 6 bases between the germline ends. Germline CDR1 and CDR2: SGHNT and YENEEA. This CDR3 spans 12 amino acids.

As DNA, the CDR3 is TGTGCCAGCAGCTTGTGGAGTACGGGCTACGAGCAGTACTTC. This encodes CASSLWSTGYEQYF. The chain combines TRBV7-2 with TRBJ2-7, with D unclear. Trimming took off 3 bases at V and 3 bases at J, with 12 bases between the two ends. This CDR3 spans 14 amino acids. In germline, CDR1 is SGHTA, CDR2 FQGNSA.

The chain uses TRBV11-2 and TRBJ2-1; 7 bases map to TRBD2. Germline CDR1 SGHAT, CDR2 FQNNGV. CDR3 length equals 15 residues. Trimming cost V 2 bases and J 9 bases; bases outside gene matches: 10. CDR3 sequence (DNA): TGTGCCAGCAGCTTACGAAGCGGGGAAAGGGCTGAGCAGTTCTTC. It specifies CASSLRSGERAEQFF.

This sequence joins TRBV5-1 and TRBJ1-5; D is unresolved. Germline V gene data show CDR1 as SGHRS and CDR2 as YFSETQ. This CDR3 has 13 residues. V lost 5 bases, J lost 7 bases, and 13 bases lay in between. The CDR3 bases are TGCGCCAGCAGACCCGGGGATGGGCAGCCCCAGCATTTT. Protein product: CASRPGDGQPQHF.

This clone has only a few counts. This sequence joins TRBV14 and TRBJ1-1; 7 nucleotides line up with TRBD1. In germline, CDR1 is SGHDN, CDR2 FVKESK. The CDR3 is made up of 17 amino acids. Trimming took 4 bases from V and 0 from J; bases not matched to a gene: 11. The CDR3 region has the DNA TGTGCCAGCAGCCGATATGGGACAGCTGGTATGAACACTGAAGCTTTCTTT. Translating it yields CASSRYGTAGMNTEAFF. Filled out from reference TRBV14 and TRBJ1-1, the complete variable domain reads EAGVTQFPSHSVIEKGQTVTLRCDPISGHDNLYWYRRVMGKEIKFLLHFVKESKQDESGMPNNRFLAERTGGTYSTLKVQPAELEDSGVYFCASSRYGTAGMNTEAFFGQGTRLTVV.

This clone has just a few counts. The genes are TRBV14 and TRBJ1-4, with D hard to call. This CDR3 has 13 amino acids. CDR1 and CDR2 (germline): SGHDN, FVKESK. V lost 3 bases to trimming and J lost 6 bases, with 8 bases between them. The CDR3 here is CASSHWRDEKLFF. The CDR3 DNA reads TGTGCCAGCAGCCACTGGAGGGATGAAAAACTGTTTTTT. The whole variable domain, filled in from reference TRBV14 and TRBJ1-4, reads EAGVTQFPSHSVIEKGQTVTLRCDPISGHDNLYWYRRVMGKEIKFLLHFVKESKQDESGMPNNRFLAERTGGTYSTLKVQPAELEDSGVYFCASSHWRDEKLFFGSGTQLSVL.

V is TRBV5-1 and J is TRBJ1-2, with D unresolved. CDR3 length equals 14 residues. V was cut by 4 bases and J by 1 base, with 11 bases left in between. Germline V CDR1 and CDR2: SGHRS, YFSETQ. CDR3 sequence reads: CASSLESVNYGYTF. The CDR3 nucleotides read TGCGCCAGCAGCCTGGAGAGTGTTAACTATGGCTACACCTTC.

The count of this clone is one. This sequence joins TRBV5-1 and TRBJ2-5; 10 bases align to TRBD1. The CDR3 consists of 14 residues. Germline lookup yields CDR1 SGHRS and CDR2 YFSETQ. The V segment lost 4 bases and the J segment 1 base; nucleotides outside the gene matches: 1. CDR3 amino acids: CASSRTGGQETQYF. DNA of the CDR3: TGCGCCAGCAGCCGGACAGGGGGCCAAGAGACCCAGTACTTC.

This clone appeared a few times. This chain joins TRBV11-1 and TRBJ2-7, with D perhaps matching TRBD1 (6 bases). CDR1 is SGHAT, CDR2 FQDESV, per germline (reference sequence). This CDR3 region has 15 residues. Trimming pared 0 bases from V and 3 bases from J, leaving 12 bases between. This chain's CDR3 is CASSLAHGTRYEQYF. The CDR3 DNA follows: TGTGCCAGCAGCTTAGCGCATGGGACACGCTACGAGCAGTACTTC.

This clone was seen a handful of times. V and J are TRBV7-9 and TRBJ2-2, with a possible D match to TRBD2 (5 bases). This CDR3 region has 15 residues. Germline CDR1 and CDR2: SEHNR and FQNEAQ (reference sequence). V lost 8 bases and J 6 bases, leaving 19 bases between the germline ends. The CDR3 DNA sequence: TGTGCCAGCTACAGCTTAGTAGGAGGTCCCGGGGAGCTGTTTTTT. Its protein is CASYSLVGGPGELFF.